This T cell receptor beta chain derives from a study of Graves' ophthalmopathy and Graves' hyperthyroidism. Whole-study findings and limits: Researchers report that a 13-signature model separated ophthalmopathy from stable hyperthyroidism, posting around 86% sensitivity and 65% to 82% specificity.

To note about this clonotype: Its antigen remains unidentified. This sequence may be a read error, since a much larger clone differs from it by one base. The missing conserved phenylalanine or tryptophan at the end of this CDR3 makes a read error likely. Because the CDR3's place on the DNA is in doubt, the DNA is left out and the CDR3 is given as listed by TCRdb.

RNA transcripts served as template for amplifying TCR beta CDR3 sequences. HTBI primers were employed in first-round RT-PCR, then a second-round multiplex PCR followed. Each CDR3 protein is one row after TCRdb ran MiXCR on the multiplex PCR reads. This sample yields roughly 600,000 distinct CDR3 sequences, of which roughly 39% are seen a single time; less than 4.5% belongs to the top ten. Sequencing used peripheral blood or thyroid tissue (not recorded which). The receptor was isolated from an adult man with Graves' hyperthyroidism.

The CDR3 reads CASSYSYRDTEAFS. V usage is TRBV6-5 and J usage is TRBJ1-1; TRBD1, the D gene given by the table, was not confirmed from the DNA. Germline V lookup: CDR1 MNHEY, CDR2 SVGAGI. The CDR3 totals 14 residues, both ends included.